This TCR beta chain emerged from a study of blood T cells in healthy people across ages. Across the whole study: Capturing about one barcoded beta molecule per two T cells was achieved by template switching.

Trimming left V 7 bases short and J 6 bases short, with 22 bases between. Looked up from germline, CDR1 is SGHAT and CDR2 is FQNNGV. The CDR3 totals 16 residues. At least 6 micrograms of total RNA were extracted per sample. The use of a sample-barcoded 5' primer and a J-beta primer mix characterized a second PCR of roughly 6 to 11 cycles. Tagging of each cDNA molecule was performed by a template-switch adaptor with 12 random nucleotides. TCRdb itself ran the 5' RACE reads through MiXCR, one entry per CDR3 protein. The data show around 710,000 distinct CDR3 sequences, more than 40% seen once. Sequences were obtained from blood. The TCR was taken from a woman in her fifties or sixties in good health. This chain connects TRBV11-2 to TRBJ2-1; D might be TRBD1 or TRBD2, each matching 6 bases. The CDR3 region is CASMYRGESRSNEQFF. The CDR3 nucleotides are TGTGCCAGCATGTATAGGGGGGAAAGTAGATCCAATGAGCAGTTCTTC.